One and the same sample provided the 21 T cell receptor beta chains below, sequenced in a study of blood T cell repertoires in COVID-19. Assay used: immunoSEQ multiplex PCR; TCRdb lists only in-frame clones, some missing. The sample lists some 300,000 clones; around 90% were seen once. Specimen: PBMCs or T cells enriched from blood (not recorded which). Source of these receptors: a woman aged 55-70 years in a cohort exposed to, infected with or recovered from COVID-19 (not recorded which).

The V and J genes are TRBV6-5 and TRBJ2-7, with 11 positions matching TRBD1. From germline, CDR1 is MNHEY and CDR2 SVGAGI. The CDR3 length is 15 residues. V lost 6 bases, J lost 3 bases, and 7 bases stayed unmatched. The DNA for the CDR3 is TGTGCCAGCAGGGAGTGGACAGGGGGCGGCTACGAGCAGTACTTC. Its protein product is CASREWTGGGYEQYF.

This chain uses TRBV19 with TRBJ2-3, with 8 nucleotides matching TRBD1. The germline V gene encodes CDR1 LNHDA and CDR2 SQIVND (reference sequence). This CDR3 region has 17 residues. The ends lost 1 base at V and 0 bases at J; junction bases unmatched: 6. The chain's CDR3 is CASSIGRGQVSTDTQYF. CDR3 coding DNA: TGTGCCAGTAGTATAGGGCGGGGACAGGTGAGCACAGATACGCAGTATTTT.

The chain joins TRBV3-1 (or the pseudogene TRBV3-2) to TRBJ1-5, with D uncertain. Trimming stripped 5 bases from V and 7 bases from J, with 12 bases between. CDR3 length: 13 residues. CDR1 and CDR2 (germline): LGHDT, YNNKEL (reference sequence). This chain's CDR3 is CASSSRRGQPQHF. In DNA, the CDR3 is TGTGCCAGCAGCTCAAGGAGAGGGCAGCCCCAGCATTTT.

The V and J genes are TRBV5-8 and TRBJ2-5, with TRBD1 identical over 7 bases. In germline, CDR1 is SGHTS, CDR2 YDEGEE. Trimming at V came to 4 bases and at J to 1 base, leaving 19 bases not matched to a gene. CDR3 length equals 19 residues. CDR3 nucleotides: TGTGCCAGCAGCGCGTCAGAGGGGGCGGCCCTTTCATTCCAAGAGACCCAGTACTTC. Protein: CASSASEGAALSFQETQYF. The whole variable domain, remainder taken from reference TRBV5-8 and TRBJ2-5, is EAGVTQSPTHLIKTRGQQATLRCSPISGHTSVYWYQQALGLGLQFLLWYDEGEERNRGNFPPRFSGRQFPNYSSELNVNALELEDSALYLCASSASEGAALSFQETQYFGPGTRLLVL.

The chain combines TRBV28 with TRBJ2-1; 9 bases line up with TRBD2. V dropped 3 bases and J dropped 8; count of bases not matched to a gene: 8. The CDR3 covers 15 residues. Germline lookup yields CDR1 MDHEN and CDR2 SYDVKM. CDR3 amino acids: CASSFRAGGVDEQFF. The DNA of the CDR3 is TGTGCCAGCAGTTTTAGAGCGGGAGGTGTCGATGAGCAGTTCTTC.

The chain carries TRBV7-2 and TRBJ1-2, with a tentative D call TRBD1 (6 bases). This CDR3 comprises 13 residues. Trimming took 3 bases from V and 8 from J, leaving 13 bases between them. Germline CDR1 and CDR2: SGHTA and FQGNSA. CDR3 nucleotides: TGTGCCAGCAGCTTCAGGGGTCACCTGGGCTACACCTTC. Protein: CASSFRGHLGYTF.

The V and J genes are TRBV5-6 and TRBJ2-2, with D tentatively TRBD2 (6 bases). Per the germline V gene, CDR1 is SGHDT and CDR2 is YYEEEE. Trimming stripped 2 bases from V and 1 base from J, with 12 bases between. This CDR3 has 16 amino acids. For the CDR3, the DNA is TGTGCCAGCAGCTTTTATGGGACTGGGAACACCGGGGAGCTGTTTTTT. Protein product: CASSFYGTGNTGELFF. Full variable domain (missing parts from reference TRBV5-6 and TRBJ2-2): DAGVTQSPTHLIKTRGQQVTLRCSPKSGHDTVSWYQQALGQGPQFIFQYYEEEERQRGNFPDRFSGHQFPNYSSELNVNALLLGDSALYLCASSFYGTGNTGELFFGEGSRLTVL.

This sequence joins TRBV9 and TRBJ2-7, with D perhaps TRBD2 (5 bases). This CDR3 has 14 residues. Per the germline V gene, CDR1 is SGDLS and CDR2 is YYNGEE. Trimming cost V 4 bases and J 3 bases, with 14 bases left between them. This chain's CDR3 is CASSPRTEDYEQYF. The CDR3 coding sequence is TGTGCCAGCAGCCCGCGGACTGAGGACTACGAGCAGTACTTC.

J is TRBJ2-5 and V is TRBV2; D ambiguous. This CDR3 contains 11 residues. V shed 6 bases and J shed 5 bases, with 7 bases lying between them. Germline CDR1 is SNHLY and CDR2 is FYNNEI. CDR3 bases: TGTGCCAGCAGGATAGTGGAGACCCAGTACTTC. Amino acid sequence: CASRIVETQYF.

This chain joins TRBV19 and TRBJ2-3; TRBD1 matches 7 bases. Germline CDR1 and CDR2: LNHDA and SQIVND (reference sequence). The V segment lost 5 bases and the J segment 0 bases; nucleotides outside the gene matches: 2. CDR3 length: 14 residues. The CDR3 DNA sequence: TGTGCCAGTAGTTGGGACAGTAGCACAGATACGCAGTATTTT. Protein sequence: CASSWDSSTDTQYF.

This sequence joins TRBV30 and TRBJ2-7, with 8 bases fitting TRBD2. The CDR3 has 16 amino acids. J lost 0 bases, V lost 1 base, and 8 bases had no gene match. Germline V gene sequence: CDR1 GTSNPN, CDR2 SVGIG (reference sequence). The CDR3 DNA follows: TGTGCCTGGAGTGGGGCCCCAGCGGGAGTCTCCTACGAGCAGTACTTC. This encodes CAWSGAPAGVSYEQYF.

This clone was found once. The V and J genes are TRBV28 and TRBJ1-1; no firm D call. The V end was cut by 2 bases, the J end by 1 base, with 11 bases between. The length of the CDR3 is 15 residues. The germline V gene encodes CDR1 MDHEN and CDR2 SYDVKM. This CDR3 is CASSLSRAGNTEAFF. In nucleotides, the CDR3 is TGTGCCAGCAGTTTAAGTAGGGCGGGGAACACTGAAGCTTTCTTT.

The chain joins TRBV5-4 to TRBJ2-1; D possibly corresponds to TRBD1 (6 bases). Germline CDR1 and CDR2: SGHNT and YYREEE (reference sequence). This CDR3 contains 15 residues. V lost 4 bases and J 9 bases, leaving 20 bases between the germline ends. CDR3 in DNA: TGTGCCAGCAGCCCTCAGGGGTCGTTCAACAGTGAGCAGTTCTTC. Protein product: CASSPQGSFNSEQFF.

This clone was seen once. The V gene is TRBV4-1, the J gene TRBJ2-5; 7 nucleotides match TRBD2. Germline V CDR1 and CDR2: MGHRA, YSYEKL. V lost 3 bases, J lost 5 bases, and 9 bases stayed unmatched. This CDR3 is built from 15 residues. CDR3 sequence reads: CASSHMDSGWETQYF. The CDR3 DNA follows: TGCGCCAGCAGCCATATGGATAGCGGGTGGGAGACCCAGTACTTC.

CDR3 loop: CASSADRRPTF. CDR3 DNA: TGTGCCAGCAGCGCGGACAGGAGGCCCACCTTC. The chain couples TRBV3-1 (or the pseudogene TRBV3-2) to TRBJ1-2, with 7 bases fitting TRBD1. This CDR3 contains 11 residues. V lost 5 bases to trimming and J lost 13 bases; unmatched junction nucleotides: 7. Germline lookup yields CDR1 LGHDT and CDR2 YNNKEL (reference sequence).

DNA for the CDR3: TGTGCCAGCAGAACCCGGGGGGGCGTCGATGGCTACACCTTC. Its protein is CASRTRGGVDGYTF. The J gene is TRBJ1-2, the V gene TRBV6-5, with D tentatively TRBD1 (6 bases). Trimming pared 6 bases from V and 6 bases from J, leaving 17 bases between. Germline V gives CDR1 MNHEY, CDR2 SVGAGI. The CDR3 has 14 amino acids.

The chain links TRBV11-2 to TRBJ2-2; 9 nucleotides align to TRBD2. Germline CDR1 reads SGHAT; CDR2 reads FQNNGV. This CDR3 is built from 16 residues. V trimming: 2 bases; J trimming: 1 base; junction bases outside the gene matches: 2. CDR3 residues: CASSLRTSVNTGELFF. Here the CDR3 DNA reads TGTGCCAGCAGCTTACGGACTAGCGTGAACACCGGGGAGCTGTTTTTT.

This clone was found a few times. The chain combines TRBV6-2 or TRBV6-3 with TRBJ2-5; D might be TRBD2 (6 bases). The length of the CDR3 is 14 residues. Trimming pared 3 bases from V and 5 bases from J, leaving 13 bases between. Germline V CDR1 and CDR2: MNHEY, SVGEGT. CDR3 coding DNA: TGTGCCAGCAGTTATTCGGCAGGGAGGGAGACCCAGTACTTC. Protein: CASSYSAGRETQYF.

This clone appeared a few times. The chain recombines TRBV18 with TRBJ2-1; D is ambiguous. The CDR3 contains 14 residues. V lost 4 bases to trimming and J lost 7 bases, with 14 bases between them. Germline-derived CDR1 and CDR2 are KGHSH and LQKENI. The CDR3, as DNA: TGTGCCAGCTCACACCCGGGTGCGAGGAATGAGCAGTTCTTC. Its protein product is CASSHPGARNEQFF.

The rearrangement links TRBV3-1 (or the pseudogene TRBV3-2) to TRBJ1-5; possibly TRBD1 for D (5 bases). The CDR3 loop spans 14 amino acids. Germline-derived CDR1 and CDR2 are LGHDT and YNNKEL (reference sequence). V lost 1 base to trimming and J lost 4 bases, with 8 bases between them. CDR3: CASSQGGGNQPQHF. As DNA, the CDR3 is TGTGCCAGCAGCCAAGGGGGCGGAAATCAGCCCCAGCATTTT.

This chain links TRBV28 with TRBJ1-6, with no clear D. CDR3 length: 12 residues. Trimming pared 6 bases from V and 14 bases from J, leaving 14 bases between. The germline V gene encodes CDR1 MDHEN and CDR2 SYDVKM. Written as DNA, the CDR3 is TGTGCCAGCAGCACCCCCGCAGAGGCCCTCCACTTT. Amino acids: CASSTPAEALHF.